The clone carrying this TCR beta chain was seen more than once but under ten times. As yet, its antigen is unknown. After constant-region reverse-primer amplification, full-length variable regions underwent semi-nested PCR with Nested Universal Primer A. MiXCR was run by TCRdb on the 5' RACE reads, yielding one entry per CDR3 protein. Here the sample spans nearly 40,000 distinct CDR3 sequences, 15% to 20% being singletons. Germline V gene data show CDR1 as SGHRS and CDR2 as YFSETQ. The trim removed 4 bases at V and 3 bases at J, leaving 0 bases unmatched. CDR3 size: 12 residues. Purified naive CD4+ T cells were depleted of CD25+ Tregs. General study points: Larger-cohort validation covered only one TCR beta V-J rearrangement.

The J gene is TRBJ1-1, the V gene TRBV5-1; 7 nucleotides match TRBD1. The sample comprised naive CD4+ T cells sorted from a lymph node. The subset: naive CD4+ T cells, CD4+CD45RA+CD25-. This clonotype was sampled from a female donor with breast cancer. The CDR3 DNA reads TGCGCCAGCAGCCAGGGGGACACTGAAGCTTTCTTT. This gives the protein CASSQGDTEAFF. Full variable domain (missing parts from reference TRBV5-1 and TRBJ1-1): KAGVTQTPRYLIKTRGQQVTLSCSPISGHRSVSWYQQTPGQGLQFLFEYFSETQRNKGNFPGRFSGRQFSNSRSEMNVSTLELGDSALYLCASSQGDTEAFFGQGTRLTVV.